Presented here are 30 T cell receptor beta chains from one specimen sequenced in a study of Graves' ophthalmopathy and Graves' hyperthyroidism. Amplification of the TCR beta CDR3 regions used RNA transcripts (as template). The first round was an RT-PCR with HTBI primers, and the second round was a multiplex PCR. TCRdb used MiXCR to reprocess the multiplex PCR reads, holding one entry per CDR3 protein. The sample records 350,000 to 400,000 distinct CDR3 sequences, 15% to 19% being singletons. The source material was peripheral blood. The receptor source for this set is a woman between 18 and 29 years old with stable Graves' hyperthyroidism.

This clonotype was observed a handful of times. The chain is built from TRBV20-1 and TRBJ1-5; D is ambiguous. V lost 4 bases to trimming and J lost 2 bases, with 21 bases between them. This CDR3 is 17 amino acids long. Per the germline V gene, CDR1 is DFQATT and CDR2 is SNEGSKA (reference sequence). CDR3 residues: CSATCSHRAGGNQPQHF. The CDR3 region has the DNA TGCAGTGCTACGTGCTCCCATAGGGCAGGAGGCAATCAGCCCCAGCATTTT.

This clonotype was detected ten times or more. This sequence joins TRBV6-1 and TRBJ2-7; D perhaps matches TRBD1 (6 bases). The CDR3 is 14 residues long. The V gene lost 6 bases and the J gene lost 0 bases, with 12 bases spanning the gap. Looked up from germline, CDR1 is MNHNS and CDR2 is SASEGT. The CDR3 region has the DNA TGTGCCAGCAGCCCCGGGACAAACTCCTACGAGCAGTACTTC. It codes for CASSPGTNSYEQYF.

This clonotype was recorded at least ten times. J is TRBJ1-2 and V is TRBV12-3 or TRBV12-4; a weak D match, TRBD1 (6 bases). The V gene lost 5 bases and the J gene lost 2 bases, with 15 bases spanning the gap. The CDR3 extends over 15 amino acids. CDR3 residues: CASSPQGLSNYGYTF. The CDR3 bases are TGTGCCAGCAGTCCACAGGGATTGAGCAACTATGGCTACACCTTC.

This clonotype was observed many times. V usage is TRBV6-5 and J usage is TRBJ1-2, with TRBD1 matching over 7 bases. The CDR3 is 14 residues long. Germline assignment: CDR1 MNHEY and CDR2 SVGAGI. Trimming removed 2 bases from V and 4 bases from J; junction bases left unmatched: 4. Written as DNA, the CDR3 is TGTGCCAGCAGTTACGCACAGGGGACCTATGGCTACACCTTC. Translated: CASSYAQGTYGYTF.

This clonotype has at least ten counts. The chain joins TRBV19 to TRBJ1-6; 10 bases match TRBD1. Germline V lookup: CDR1 LNHDA, CDR2 SQIVND (reference sequence). This CDR3 contains 15 residues. The trim removed 5 bases at V and 7 bases at J, leaving 5 bases unmatched. CDR3 in amino acids: CASSPDRGRNSPLHF. Here the CDR3 DNA reads TGTGCCAGTAGTCCCGACAGGGGGCGAAATTCACCCCTCCACTTT.

This clonotype was counted at least ten times. J is TRBJ1-1 and V is TRBV7-3; a possible D gene is TRBD1 (5 bases). CDR3 length: 13 amino acids. V gave up 6 bases and J gave up 6 bases, with 14 bases separating them. Germline V gene data show CDR1 as SGHTA and CDR2 as FQGTGA. The chain's CDR3 is CASRLTGGSEAFF. Written as DNA, the CDR3 is TGTGCCAGCAGACTAACTGGGGGGTCTGAAGCTTTCTTT. The full variable domain, with the rest looked up from reference TRBV7-3 and TRBJ1-1, is GAGVSQTPSNKVTEKGKYVELRCDPISGHTALYWYRQSLGQGPEFLIYFQGTGAADDSGLPNDRFFAVRPEGSVSTLKIQRTERGDSAVYLCASRLTGGSEAFFGQGTRLTVV.

This clonotype was observed at least ten times. The chain joins TRBV6-1 to TRBJ2-5; TRBD1 matches at 7 bases. The CDR3 contains 16 residues. Per germline, CDR1 MNHNS and CDR2 SASEGT. The V gene end was trimmed by 1 base and the J gene end by 0 bases; junction bases not matched to a gene: 5. CDR3 amino acids: CASSEGYRGHQETQYF. CDR3 nucleotide sequence: TGTGCCAGCAGTGAAGGGTACAGGGGTCACCAAGAGACCCAGTACTTC.

The rearrangement links TRBV7-2 to TRBJ1-1; weak D call: TRBD1 (5 bases). The CDR3 covers 11 residues. V lost 5 bases to trimming and J lost 9 bases, with 10 bases between them. CDR1 SGHTA and CDR2 FQGNSA come from the germline V gene. CDR3 DNA sequence: TGTGCCAGCAGCACCGGGACCCAAGCTTTCTTT. This translates into CASSTGTQAFF.

This clonotype was picked up many times. This chain joins TRBV6-1 and TRBJ1-1; TRBD1 aligns across 8 bases. From germline, CDR1 is MNHNS and CDR2 SASEGT. V dropped 10 bases and J dropped 3; count of bases not matched to a gene: 10. This CDR3 contains 14 residues. The CDR3 loop reads CAITPHRGDTEAFF. The CDR3 DNA sequence: TGTGCCATTACACCCCACAGGGGGGACACTGAAGCTTTCTTT.

The J gene is TRBJ2-7, the V gene TRBV28; a weak D match, TRBD2 (6 bases). This CDR3 comprises 15 residues. Germline V gene data show CDR1 as MDHEN and CDR2 as SYDVKM. V gave up 6 bases and J gave up 3 bases, with 18 bases separating them. The CDR3 DNA reads as TGTGCCAGCAGCATCCCGGGACTCCTCCGCTACGAGCAGTACTTC. This translates into CASSIPGLLRYEQYF.

This clonotype was recorded many times. The chain joins TRBV20-1 to TRBJ1-1; 7 bases agree with TRBD1. The CDR3 is made up of 14 amino acids. Germline V gives CDR1 DFQATT, CDR2 SNEGSKA (reference sequence). Trimming removed 6 bases from V and 1 base from J; junction bases left unmatched: 8. The CDR3 loop is CSALSDRWNTEAFF. CDR3 bases: TGCAGTGCCCTTTCGGACAGGTGGAACACTGAAGCTTTCTTT.

This clonotype was found many times. V usage is TRBV6-2 or TRBV6-3 and J usage is TRBJ1-2; D is unclear. Looked up from germline, CDR1 is MNHEY and CDR2 is SVGEGT. V lost 5 bases and J lost 5, with 9 bases in between. This CDR3 region has 12 residues. The CDR3: CASSPDGYGYTF. CDR3 coding DNA: TGTGCCAGCAGTCCGGATGGATATGGCTACACCTTC.

This clonotype was detected many times. The chain carries TRBV6-2 or TRBV6-3 and TRBJ2-7; no definite D call. With 6 bases removed from V and 0 bases from J, the gap between germline ends came to 9 bases. Germline V gene data show CDR1 as MNHEY and CDR2 as SVGEGT. The CDR3 sequence is 13 residues long. CDR3 region: CASRDASSYEQYF. In DNA form, the CDR3 reads TGTGCCAGCAGGGACGCTTCCTCCTACGAGCAGTACTTC.

This clonotype was observed many times. The rearrangement uses TRBV2 and TRBJ2-2, with 11 bases lining up with TRBD2. V lost 3 bases and J lost 5; bases outside the gene matches: 8. The CDR3 is made up of 17 amino acids. The germline CDR1 and CDR2 sequences are SNHLY and FYNNEI. CDR3 in amino acids: CASSEVASGGLTGELFF. The CDR3 nucleotides are TGTGCCAGCAGTGAGGTGGCTAGCGGGGGGCTGACCGGGGAGCTGTTTTTT.

This clonotype was recorded many times. This chain joins TRBV9 and TRBJ2-2; TRBD2 agrees at 12 bases. From germline, CDR1 is SGDLS and CDR2 YYNGEE. Trimming took 3 bases from V and 0 from J; bases not matched to a gene: 9. The CDR3 is 19 amino acids. As DNA, the CDR3 is TGTGCCAGCAGCGGGCCCAGACTAGCGGGGGCCTCGAACACCGGGGAGCTGTTTTTT. It yields the protein CASSGPRLAGASNTGELFF.

The CDR3 reads CASTPMNTGELFF. The CDR3 DNA is TGTGCCAGCACTCCCATGAACACCGGGGAGCTGTTTTTT. The V and J genes are TRBV2 and TRBJ2-2; D gene uncertain. Germline CDR1 and CDR2: SNHLY and FYNNEI. V was clipped by 7 bases and J by 1 base, with 7 bases between them. The CDR3 runs 13 residues.

This clonotype was picked up many times. CDR3 sequence: CATSRDRPVGLDTQYF. The CDR3 region has the DNA TGTGCCACCAGCAGAGACCGCCCTGTGGGGCTGGATACGCAGTATTTT. V is TRBV15 and J is TRBJ2-3, with TRBD1 as a possible D gene (5 bases). In germline, CDR1 is LNHNV, CDR2 YYDKDF (reference sequence). Trimming stripped 0 bases from V and 6 bases from J, with 16 bases between. This CDR3 has 16 residues.

This clonotype has ten or more counts. This sequence joins TRBV7-6 and TRBJ1-2; a possible D gene is TRBD1 (6 bases). CDR1 is SGHVS, CDR2 FNYEAQ, per germline. V was clipped by 5 bases and J by 7 bases, with 11 bases between them. The CDR3 length is 12 residues. The CDR3 nucleotides are TGTGCCAGCAGCGGTACAGGGACTGGCTACACCTTC. It translates to CASSGTGTGYTF.

This clonotype was counted many times. This chain connects TRBV29-1 to TRBJ2-7; 9 bases map to TRBD1. CDR1 and CDR2 (germline): SQVTM, ANQGSEA. There are 13 residues in the CDR3. V shed 4 bases, J shed 5 bases, and the junction held 6 bases outside the gene matches. DNA of the CDR3: TGCAGCGTTGGGCGGACAGGGGTTGACGAGCAGTACTTC. Its protein is CSVGRTGVDEQYF.

Many counts were recorded for this clonotype. The V call is TRBV7-2, the J call TRBJ1-2, with D uncertain. CDR1 and CDR2 from the germline V gene are SGHTA and FQGNSA. CDR3 length: 13 residues. Trimming cost V 4 bases and J 1 base, with 7 bases left between them. The CDR3 DNA reads TGTGCCAGCAGCTATCCCCTTAACTATGGCTACACCTTC. Its protein product is CASSYPLNYGYTF.

This clonotype was seen once. The rearrangement links TRBV7-2 to TRBJ2-5; maybe TRBD1 (6 bases). This CDR3 has 11 residues. Germline CDR1 SGHTA, CDR2 FQGNSA. Trimming took off 6 bases at V and 11 bases at J, with 13 bases between the two ends. DNA for the CDR3: TGTGCCAGCAGTTTGGGACAAGTTCAGTACTTC. Translation: CASSLGQVQYF.

The CDR3, as DNA: TGCAGCGTTCGCCGGACAGTCCAAGAGACCCAGTACTTC. It specifies CSVRRTVQETQYF. The chain links TRBV29-1 to TRBJ2-5; TRBD1 might be the D (6 bases). The CDR3 spans 13 residues. Trimming pared 5 bases from V and 1 base from J, leaving 11 bases between. CDR1 and CDR2 from the germline V gene are SQVTM and ANQGSEA.

The CDR3 loop reads CASSQDWSPGQNIQPQHF. In DNA form, the CDR3 reads TGCGCCAGCAGCCAAGATTGGTCTCCGGGCCAAAATATACAGCCCCAGCATTTT. V gene TRBV4-1 combines with J gene TRBJ1-5; D call uncertain. The V gene lost 0 bases and the J gene lost 7 bases, with 22 bases spanning the gap. This CDR3 spans 18 amino acids. Germline lookup yields CDR1 MGHRA and CDR2 YSYEKL.

Worth noting for this clonotype: A much more abundant neighbour one base away suggests this may be a read error. This sequence joins TRBV6-2 or TRBV6-3 and TRBJ1-2, with 9 bases aligning to TRBD1. V lost 4 bases and J lost 2; bases outside the gene matches: 5. The CDR3 extends over 15 amino acids. Germline V CDR1 and CDR2: MNHEY, SVGEGT. CDR3 region: CASSFMGTGNYGYTF. CDR3 in DNA: TGTGCCAGCAGTTTCATGGGGACAGGGAACTATGGCTACACCTTC.

This clonotype was seen at least ten times. The chain has TRBV20-1 and TRBJ1-1; D perhaps matches TRBD1 (5 bases). Germline V gene lookup returns CDR1 DFQATT and CDR2 SNEGSKA (reference sequence). V was cut by 3 bases and J by 5 bases, with 16 bases left in between. The CDR3 runs 14 residues. CDR3 in amino acids: CSASRGDRETEAFF. In DNA, the CDR3 is TGCAGTGCTAGTCGGGGGGATAGGGAGACTGAAGCTTTCTTT.

This clonotype was seen ten or more times. The CDR3 region has the DNA TGTGCCAGCAGTGAAAAAGGGTTCAGCAATCAGCCCCAGCATTTT. This codes for CASSEKGFSNQPQHF. The chain couples TRBV6-1 to TRBJ1-5, with no clear D. There are 15 residues in the CDR3. The germline CDR1 and CDR2 sequences are MNHNS and SASEGT. Trimming took off 2 bases at V and 1 base at J, with 9 bases between the two ends.

In its sample, this clonotype was seen many times. This sequence joins TRBV6-5 and TRBJ1-2; the D is unclear. CDR1 is MNHEY and CDR2 is SVGAGI in the germline V gene. The ends were cut back, 6 bases at V and 4 bases at J, with 12 bases in the middle. This CDR3 spans 13 amino acids. The CDR3 nucleotides are TGTGCCAGCAGATTATTCGTTTCCTATGGCTACACCTTC. It yields the protein CASRLFVSYGYTF.

This clonotype was seen at least ten times. The rearrangement joins TRBV19 to TRBJ1-1, with D tentatively TRBD1 (5 bases). The CDR3 is made up of 15 amino acids. The germline V gene encodes CDR1 LNHDA and CDR2 SQIVND (reference sequence). The germline V and J ends were trimmed by 5 bases and 1 base, with 14 bases remaining between them. The DNA of the CDR3 is TGTGCCAGTAGTCCCTCCGGACATCGGAACACTGAAGCTTTCTTT. This translates into CASSPSGHRNTEAFF.

This clonotype came up many times. J is TRBJ1-3 and V is TRBV6-1; D is unclear. Germline V lookup: CDR1 MNHNS, CDR2 SASEGT. The CDR3 extends over 14 amino acids. With 2 bases removed from V and 1 base from J, the gap between germline ends came to 6 bases. CDR3 DNA: TGTGCCAGCAGTGAATCCAGTTCTGGAAACACCATATATTTT. This translates into CASSESSSGNTIYF.

This clonotype was recorded many times. This chain links TRBV11-3 with TRBJ2-4; D may be TRBD2 (6 bases). Deletions cut 3 bases from V and 0 bases from J, with 15 bases between. This CDR3 spans 17 amino acids. Germline CDR1 reads SGHNT; CDR2 reads YENEEA. Here the CDR3 reads CASSLVEGLLAKNIQYF. In nucleotides, the CDR3 is TGTGCCAGCAGCTTGGTCGAGGGACTCCTAGCCAAAAACATTCAGTACTTC.